These 10 T cell receptor beta chains came from one sample sequenced in a study of T cell changes during pregnancy in multiple sclerosis. Method: immunoSEQ multiplex PCR; TCRdb's copy keeps in-frame clones and lacks some. The sample consists of tens of thousands of clones, over 75% of them appearing once. Sequenced here: peripheral blood, sampled after pregnancy. These receptors came from a female donor with multiple sclerosis, enrolled in a pregnancy study.

This chain connects TRBV6-5 to TRBJ1-4; D might be TRBD1 (6 bases). The V gene lost 6 bases and the J gene lost 5 bases, with 13 bases spanning the gap. Germline V gene sequence: CDR1 MNHEY, CDR2 SVGAGI. The CDR3 spans 14 residues. The CDR3 region has the DNA TGTGCCAGCAGATACCAGGACAGCAATGAAAAACTGTTTTTT. Translating it yields CASRYQDSNEKLFF.

The V gene is TRBV7-9, the J gene TRBJ2-3; 8 bases line up with TRBD2. V was clipped by 1 base and J by 5 bases; unmatched bases: 8. The CDR3 is 16 amino acids. Looked up from germline, CDR1 is SEHNR and CDR2 is FQNEAQ (reference sequence). CDR3 in DNA: TGTGCCAGCAGCTTAGAGATAGCGGGGCCCCAAGATACGCAGTATTTT. Translated: CASSLEIAGPQDTQYF.

Remarks on this clone: Other DNA sequences from this sample encode an identical CDR3 as well. This chain joins TRBV2 and TRBJ2-7, with 8 positions matching TRBD1. Germline lookup yields CDR1 SNHLY and CDR2 FYNNEI. Germline trimming cut 6 bases from V and 8 bases from J; bases unmatched to any gene: 6. The CDR3 is 12 residues long. CDR3 in amino acids: CASSGQGHKQYF. Written as DNA, the CDR3 is TGTGCCAGCAGCGGACAGGGCCACAAGCAGTACTTC.

The chain carries TRBV28 and TRBJ2-3; 8 bases are shared with TRBD1. Germline CDR1 and CDR2: MDHEN and SYDVKM. V was pared by 1 base and J by 0 bases, with 18 bases of the junction left unmatched. There are 21 residues in the CDR3. In DNA form, the CDR3 reads TGTGCCAGCAGTTTATTGTCTCTCAGGGGGCACGGCAGGACTAGCACAGATACGCAGTATTTT. Translating it yields CASSLLSLRGHGRTSTDTQYF.

This clone turned up a few times. The CDR3 sequence: CASSATGNYGYTF. DNA of the CDR3: TGTGCCAGCAGTGCGACAGGGAACTATGGCTACACCTTC. The V and J genes are TRBV2 and TRBJ1-2; 7 bases match TRBD1. The junction had 1 base not matched to a gene; V was cut back by 4 bases and J by 2 bases. Germline-derived CDR1 and CDR2 are SNHLY and FYNNEI. CDR3 length equals 13 residues. Complete variable domain (other parts from reference TRBV2 and TRBJ1-2): EPEVTQTPSHQVTQMGQEVILRCVPISNHLYFYWYRQILGQKVEFLVSFYNNEISEKSEIFDDQFSVERPDGSNFTLKIRSTKLEDSAMYFCASSATGNYGYTFGSGTRLTVV.

The chain carries TRBV19 and TRBJ1-3; the match to TRBD1 covers 10 bases. The CDR3 sequence is 14 residues long. Germline V gene data show CDR1 as LNHDA and CDR2 as SQIVND (reference sequence). With V trimmed by 7 bases and J by 3 bases, 3 bases remained unmatched. The CDR3: CASKGTGVGNTIYF. Here the CDR3 DNA reads TGTGCCAGTAAAGGGACAGGGGTTGGAAACACCATATATTTT.

This chain connects TRBV6-1 to TRBJ1-1; no firm D call. V was shortened by 10 bases and J by 4 bases, with 13 bases between the two germline ends. The CDR3 spans 12 residues. Germline values: CDR1 MNHNS, CDR2 SASEGT. In DNA form, the CDR3 reads TGTGCCACGGGGAGGGCGGGCACTGAAGCTTTCTTT. Its protein product is CATGRAGTEAFF.

The V call is TRBV9, the J call TRBJ1-2; the D gene is possibly TRBD1 (5 bases). CDR1 and CDR2 (germline): SGDLS, YYNGEE. This CDR3 contains 15 residues. V was cut by 4 bases and J by 3 bases, with 16 bases left in between. The CDR3 sequence: CASSPGTGGDYGYTF. DNA for the CDR3: TGTGCCAGCAGCCCGGGGACTGGGGGGGACTATGGCTACACCTTC.

This chain connects TRBV5-1 to TRBJ1-6, with TRBD1 matching over 7 bases. Germline CDR1 is SGHRS and CDR2 is YFSETQ. After removal of 2 bases from V and 10 bases from J, the junction contained 6 bases not matched to a gene. The CDR3 is made up of 14 amino acids. CDR3 loop: CASSLQGTRSPLHF. The CDR3 DNA reads TGCGCCAGCAGCTTACAGGGGACTAGATCACCCCTCCACTTT.

The CDR3 DNA is TGTGCCACTGGGGACAGGGGAGGCGTTCAGACTGAAGCTTTCTTT. This encodes CATGDRGGVQTEAFF. V gene TRBV2 combines with J gene TRBJ1-1; TRBD1 aligns across 10 bases. V lost 10 bases to trimming and J lost 5 bases; unmatched junction nucleotides: 13. This CDR3 spans 15 amino acids. Germline V gives CDR1 SNHLY, CDR2 FYNNEI.